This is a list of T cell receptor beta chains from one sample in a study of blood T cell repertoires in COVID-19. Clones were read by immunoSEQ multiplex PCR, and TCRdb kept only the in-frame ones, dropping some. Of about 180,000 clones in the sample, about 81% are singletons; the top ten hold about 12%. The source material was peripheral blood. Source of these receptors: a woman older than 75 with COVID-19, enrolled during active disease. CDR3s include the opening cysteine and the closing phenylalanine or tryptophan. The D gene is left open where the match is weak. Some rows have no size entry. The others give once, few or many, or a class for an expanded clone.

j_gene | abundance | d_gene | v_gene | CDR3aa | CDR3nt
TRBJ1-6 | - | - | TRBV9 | CASSPGNSPLHF | TGTGCCAGCAGCCCCGGGAACTCACCCCTCCACTTT
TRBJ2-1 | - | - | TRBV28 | CASSFYRVSYNEQFF | TGTGCCAGCAGTTTTTACAGGGTATCGTACAATGAGCAGTTCTTC
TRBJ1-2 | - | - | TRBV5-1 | CASSLAGGDFYGYTF | TGCGCCAGCAGCTTGGCCGGAGGGGATTTCTATGGCTACACCTTC
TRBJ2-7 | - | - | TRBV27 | CASSLSLGAPLYEQYF | TGTGCCAGCAGTTTATCGCTGGGGGCCCCACTCTACGAGCAGTACTTC
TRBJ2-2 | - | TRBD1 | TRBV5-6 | CASSLVIRGQNTGELFF | TGTGCCAGCAGCTTGGTAATAAGGGGGCAGAACACCGGGGAGCTGTTTTTT
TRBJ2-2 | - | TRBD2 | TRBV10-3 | CAISTQRGAGELFF | TGTGCCATCAGTACCCAGCGGGGCGCCGGGGAGCTGTTTTTT
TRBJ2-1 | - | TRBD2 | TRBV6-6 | CASSYSGRDNEQFF | TGTGCCAGCAGTTACTCGGGGAGGGACAATGAGCAGTTCTTC
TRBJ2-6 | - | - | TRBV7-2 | CASSSRLAGANVLTF | TGTGCCAGCAGCTCCAGACTAGCTGGGGCCAACGTCCTGACTTTC
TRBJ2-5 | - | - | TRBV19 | CASSWAQQETQYF | TGTGCCAGTAGTTGGGCCCAACAAGAGACCCAGTACTTC
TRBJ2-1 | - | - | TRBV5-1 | CASSPTTSRTYNEQFF | TGCGCCAGCAGCCCAACAACTAGCAGGACCTACAATGAGCAGTTCTTC
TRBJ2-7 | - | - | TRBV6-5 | CASSYQVSYEQYF | TGTGCCAGCAGTTACCAGGTCTCCTACGAGCAGTACTTC
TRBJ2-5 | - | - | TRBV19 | CASSNLQGPPETQYF | TGTGCCAGTAGTAATTTACAGGGCCCCCCAGAGACCCAGTACTTC
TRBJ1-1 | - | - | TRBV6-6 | CASSRHRDMNTEAFF | TGTGCCAGCAGTCGTCACAGGGACATGAACACTGAAGCTTTCTTT
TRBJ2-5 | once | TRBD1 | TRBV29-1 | CSVDRGGAETQYF | TGCAGCGTCGATAGAGGGGGCGCAGAGACCCAGTACTTC
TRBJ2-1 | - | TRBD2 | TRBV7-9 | CASSLRGSGSGNEQFF | TGTGCCAGCAGCCTAAGGGGTAGCGGGAGTGGGAATGAGCAGTTCTTC
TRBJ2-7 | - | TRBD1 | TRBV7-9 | CASSLEGQGAGSYEQYF | TGTGCCAGCAGCTTAGAGGGACAGGGGGCCGGTTCCTACGAGCAGTACTTC
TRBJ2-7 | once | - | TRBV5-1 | CASSLTGPYEQYF | TGCGCCAGCAGCTTGACAGGCCCCTACGAGCAGTACTTC
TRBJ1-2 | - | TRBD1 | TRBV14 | CASSQGRQGNTYGYTF | TGTGCCAGCAGCCAAGGTCGACAGGGAAACACCTATGGCTACACCTTC
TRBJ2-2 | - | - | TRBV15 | CATSRDPTVPGELFF | TGTGCCACCAGCAGAGATCCGACAGTACCCGGGGAGCTGTTTTTT
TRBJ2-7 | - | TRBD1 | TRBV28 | CASSFRDRVYEQYF | TGTGCCAGCAGTTTTCGGGACAGGGTGTACGAGCAGTACTTC
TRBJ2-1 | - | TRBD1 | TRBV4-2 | CASSPAYGTGEPYNEQFF | TGTGCCAGCAGCCCCGCCTACGGGACAGGGGAACCCTACAATGAGCAGTTCTTC
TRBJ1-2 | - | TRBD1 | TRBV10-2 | CASSVGTAYGYTF | TGCGCCAGCAGTGTGGGGACAGCCTATGGCTACACCTTC
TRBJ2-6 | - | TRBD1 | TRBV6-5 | CASSRDRFGANVLTF | TGTGCCAGCAGCCGGGACAGGTTTGGGGCCAACGTCCTGACTTTC